The rows below give T cell receptor beta chains drawn from one sample of a study of T cells in Graves' hyperthyroidism and ophthalmopathy. In TCRdb, the multiplex PCR reads were re-called with MiXCR into one record per CDR3 protein. Seen here are about 290,000 distinct CDR3 sequences, roughly 13% observed once, and the top ten hold 7% to 9.5%. Sequencing input: blood. The receptors come from a woman aged 40 to 50 with Graves' hyperthyroidism. Both conserved end residues are part of each CDR3. D genes are given only for firm matches. Clone size appears in some rows only: once, few, many, or a class for an expanded clone.

d_call: TRBD1
v_call: TRBV15
j_call: TRBJ2-7
clone_size: few
cdr3_nt: TGTGCCACCAAACCCGGGACAGGGCAGTACGAGCAGTACTTC
cdr3_aa: CATKPGTGQYEQYF

d_call: TRBD2
v_call: TRBV9
j_call: TRBJ2-7
clone_size: .
cdr3_nt: TGTGCCAGCAGCGTAGGGGCGGGAGGGCCGAGCGAGCAGTACTTC
cdr3_aa: CASSVGAGGPSEQYF

d_call: .
v_call: TRBV3-1
j_call: TRBJ2-5
clone_size: many
cdr3_nt: TGTGCCAGCAGCCAGGTCCAGACCCAGTACTTC
cdr3_aa: CASSQVQTQYF

d_call: TRBD1
v_call: TRBV29-1
j_call: TRBJ1-1
clone_size: .
cdr3_nt: TGCAGCGGCGGGGGGACAGTGAACACTGAAGCTTTCTTT
cdr3_aa: CSGGGTVNTEAFF

d_call: .
v_call: TRBV12-3/TRBV12-4
j_call: TRBJ2-2
clone_size: many
cdr3_nt: TGTGCCAGCAGTTTAGCCGAGACAGGGAGGAGCGGGGAGCTGTTTTTT
cdr3_aa: CASSLAETGRSGELFF

d_call: .
v_call: TRBV30
j_call: TRBJ2-1
clone_size: many
cdr3_nt: TGTGCCTGGAGTGTCGGGACGGACAATGAGCAGTTCTTC
cdr3_aa: CAWSVGTDNEQFF

d_call: TRBD1
v_call: TRBV28
j_call: TRBJ1-6
clone_size: many
cdr3_nt: TGTGCCAGCAGTCTCCAAGCTGACAGGGCGAGCTCCTATAATTCACCCCTCCACTTT
cdr3_aa: CASSLQADRASSYNSPLHF

d_call: .
v_call: TRBV7-9
j_call: TRBJ2-2
clone_size: .
cdr3_nt: TGTGCCAGCAGCTTAGCGGGAAAACAGAACACCGGGGAGCTGTTTTTT
cdr3_aa: CASSLAGKQNTGELFF

d_call: .
v_call: TRBV4-1
j_call: TRBJ1-5
clone_size: few
cdr3_nt: TGCGCCAGCAGCCGTGGGGCCTCTAGCAATCAGCCCCAGCATTTT
cdr3_aa: CASSRGASSNQPQHF

d_call: .
v_call: TRBV2
j_call: TRBJ2-2
clone_size: many
cdr3_nt: TGTGCCAGCAGTGAAGTCGCGGGGATTCCGAACACCGGGGAGCTGTTTTTT
cdr3_aa: CASSEVAGIPNTGELFF

d_call: TRBD1
v_call: TRBV2
j_call: TRBJ2-7
clone_size: many
cdr3_nt: TGTGCCAGCATAGGACAGGGCTACGAGCAGTACTTC
cdr3_aa: CASIGQGYEQYF

d_call: .
v_call: TRBV2
j_call: TRBJ2-5
clone_size: many
cdr3_nt: TGTGCCAGCATGGTCCAAGAGACCCAGTACTTC
cdr3_aa: CASMVQETQYF

d_call: .
v_call: TRBV12-3/TRBV12-4
j_call: TRBJ2-2
clone_size: many
cdr3_nt: TGTGCCAGCAGGCTCCTAACGACTTTCACCGGGGAGCTGTTTTTT
cdr3_aa: CASRLLTTFTGELFF